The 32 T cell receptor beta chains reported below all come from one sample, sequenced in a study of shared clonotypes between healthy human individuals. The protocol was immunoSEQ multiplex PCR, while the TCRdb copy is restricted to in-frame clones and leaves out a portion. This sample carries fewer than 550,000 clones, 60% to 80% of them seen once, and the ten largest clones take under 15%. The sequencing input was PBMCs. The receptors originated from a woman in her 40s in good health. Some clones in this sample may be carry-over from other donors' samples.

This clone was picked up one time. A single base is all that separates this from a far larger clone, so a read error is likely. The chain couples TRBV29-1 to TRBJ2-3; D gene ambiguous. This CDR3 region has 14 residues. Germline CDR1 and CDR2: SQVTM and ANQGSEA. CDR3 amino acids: CSVTAGSGTDAQYF. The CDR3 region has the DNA TGCAGCGTCACTGCAGGCTCAGGCACAGATGCGCAGTATTTT.

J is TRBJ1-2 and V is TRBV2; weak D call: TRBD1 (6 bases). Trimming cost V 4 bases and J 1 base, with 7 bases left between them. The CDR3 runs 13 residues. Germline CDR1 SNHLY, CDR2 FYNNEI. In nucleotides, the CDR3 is TGTGCCAGCAGTGTGGACAGTAACTATGGCTACACCTTC. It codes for CASSVDSNYGYTF.

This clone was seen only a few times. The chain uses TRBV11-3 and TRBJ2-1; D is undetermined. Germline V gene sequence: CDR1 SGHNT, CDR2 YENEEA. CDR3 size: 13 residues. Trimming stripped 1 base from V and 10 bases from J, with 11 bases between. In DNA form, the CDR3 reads TGTGCCAGCAGCTTAGTAGGAGTTCAGGAGCAGTTCTTC. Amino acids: CASSLVGVQEQFF.

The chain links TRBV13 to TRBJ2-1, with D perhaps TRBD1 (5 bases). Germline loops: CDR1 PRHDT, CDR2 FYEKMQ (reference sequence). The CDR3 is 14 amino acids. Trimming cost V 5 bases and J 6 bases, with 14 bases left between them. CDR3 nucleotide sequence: TGTGCCAGCAGCCGACAGATTAGCCCCAATGAGCAGTTCTTC. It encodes CASSRQISPNEQFF.

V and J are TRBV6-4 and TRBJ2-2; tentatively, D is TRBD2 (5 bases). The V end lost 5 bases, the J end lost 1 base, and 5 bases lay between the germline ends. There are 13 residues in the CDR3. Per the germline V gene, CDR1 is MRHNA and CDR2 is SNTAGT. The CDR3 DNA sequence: TGTGCCAGCAGTAGCGGGAACACCGGGGAGCTGTTTTTT. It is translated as CASSSGNTGELFF.

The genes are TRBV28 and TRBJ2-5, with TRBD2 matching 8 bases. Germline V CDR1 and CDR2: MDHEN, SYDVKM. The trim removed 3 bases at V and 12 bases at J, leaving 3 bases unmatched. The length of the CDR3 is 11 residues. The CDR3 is CASSFAGGEYF. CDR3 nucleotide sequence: TGTGCCAGCAGTTTCGCGGGAGGAGAGTACTTC.

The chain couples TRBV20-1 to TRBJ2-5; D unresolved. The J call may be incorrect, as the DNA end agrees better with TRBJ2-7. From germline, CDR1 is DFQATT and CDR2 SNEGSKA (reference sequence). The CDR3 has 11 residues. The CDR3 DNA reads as TGCAGTGCTGGACCAAACTACGAGCAGTACTTC. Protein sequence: CSAGPNYEQYF.

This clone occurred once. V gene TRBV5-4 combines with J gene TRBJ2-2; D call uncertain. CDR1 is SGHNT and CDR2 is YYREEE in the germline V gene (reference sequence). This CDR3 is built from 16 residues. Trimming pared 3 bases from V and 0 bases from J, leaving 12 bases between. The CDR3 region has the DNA TGTGCCAGCAGCTCACGCCGTATTTCGAACACCGGGGAGCTGTTTTTT. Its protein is CASSSRRISNTGELFF.

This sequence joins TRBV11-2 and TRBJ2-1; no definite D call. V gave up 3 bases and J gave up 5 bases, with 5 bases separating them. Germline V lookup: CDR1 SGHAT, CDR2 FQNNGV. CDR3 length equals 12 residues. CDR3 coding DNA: TGTGCCAGCAGCTTCGAAAACAATGAGCAGTTCTTC. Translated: CASSFENNEQFF.

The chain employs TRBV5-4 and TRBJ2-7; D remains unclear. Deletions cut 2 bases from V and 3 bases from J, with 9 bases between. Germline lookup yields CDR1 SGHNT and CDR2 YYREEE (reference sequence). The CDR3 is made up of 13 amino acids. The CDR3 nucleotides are TGTGCCAGCAGCTTCGTAGGAAGCTACGAGCAGTACTTC. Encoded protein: CASSFVGSYEQYF.

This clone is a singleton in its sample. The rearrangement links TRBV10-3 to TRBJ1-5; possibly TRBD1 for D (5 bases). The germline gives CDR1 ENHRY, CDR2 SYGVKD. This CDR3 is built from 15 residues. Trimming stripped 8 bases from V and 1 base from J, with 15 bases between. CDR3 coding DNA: TGTGCCATCGGGCGGGGCGGCGGGAGCAATCAGCCCCAGCATTTT. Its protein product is CAIGRGGGSNQPQHF.

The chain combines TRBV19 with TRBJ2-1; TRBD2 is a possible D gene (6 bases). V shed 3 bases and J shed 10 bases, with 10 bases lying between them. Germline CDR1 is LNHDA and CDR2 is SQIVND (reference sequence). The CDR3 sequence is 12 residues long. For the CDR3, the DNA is TGTGCCAGTAGTATGGGGGGACCGGAGCAGTTCTTC. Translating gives CASSMGGPEQFF.

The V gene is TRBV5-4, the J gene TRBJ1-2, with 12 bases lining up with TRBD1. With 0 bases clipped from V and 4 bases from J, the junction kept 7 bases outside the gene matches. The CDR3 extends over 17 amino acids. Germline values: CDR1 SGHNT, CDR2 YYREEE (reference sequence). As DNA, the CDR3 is TGTGCCAGCAGCTTGGGGGGACAGGGGGCGCTTAGCTATGGCTACACCTTC. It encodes CASSLGGQGALSYGYTF.

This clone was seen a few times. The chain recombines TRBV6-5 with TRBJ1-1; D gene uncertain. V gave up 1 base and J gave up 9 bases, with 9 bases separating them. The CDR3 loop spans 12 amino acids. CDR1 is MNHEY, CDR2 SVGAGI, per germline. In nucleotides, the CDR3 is TGTGCCAGCAGTTACTTGGCCGGAAAAGCTTTCTTT. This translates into CASSYLAGKAFF.

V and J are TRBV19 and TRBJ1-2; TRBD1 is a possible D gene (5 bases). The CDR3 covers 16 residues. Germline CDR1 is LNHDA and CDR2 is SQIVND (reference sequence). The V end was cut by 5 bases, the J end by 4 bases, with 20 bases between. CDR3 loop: CASSSRRDLRLYGYTF. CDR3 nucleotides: TGTGCCAGTAGTTCTCGCCGGGACTTACGCCTCTATGGCTACACCTTC. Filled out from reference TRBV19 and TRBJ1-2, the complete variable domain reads DGGITQSPKYLFRKEGQNVTLSCEQNLNHDAMYWYRQDPGQGLRLIYYSQIVNDFQKGDIAEGYSVSREKKESFPLTVTSAQKNPTAFYLCASSSRRDLRLYGYTFGSGTRLTVV.

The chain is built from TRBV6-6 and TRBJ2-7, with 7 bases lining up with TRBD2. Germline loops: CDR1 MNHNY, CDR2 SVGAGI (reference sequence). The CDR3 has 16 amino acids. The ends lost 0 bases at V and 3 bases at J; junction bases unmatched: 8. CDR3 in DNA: TGTGCCAGCAGTTACTCGATGGCGGCTAGCGGCTACGAGCAGTACTTC. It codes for CASSYSMAASGYEQYF.

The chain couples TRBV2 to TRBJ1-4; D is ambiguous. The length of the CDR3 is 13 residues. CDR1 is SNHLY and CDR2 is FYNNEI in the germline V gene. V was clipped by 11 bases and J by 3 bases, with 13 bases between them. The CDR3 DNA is TGTGCCGCGGTGGAGGCATCTAATGAAAAACTGTTTTTT. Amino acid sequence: CAAVEASNEKLFF.

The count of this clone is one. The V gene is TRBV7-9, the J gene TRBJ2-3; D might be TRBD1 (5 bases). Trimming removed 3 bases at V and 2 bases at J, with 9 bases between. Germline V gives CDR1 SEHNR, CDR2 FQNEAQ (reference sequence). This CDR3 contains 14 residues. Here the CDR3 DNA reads TGTGCCAGCAGCTTTGGCAGGGCCACAGATACGCAGTATTTT. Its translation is CASSFGRATDTQYF.

CDR3 nucleotide sequence: TGTGCCAGCAGTTTAAACTATTACAATGAGCAGTTCTTC. Protein product: CASSLNYYNEQFF. This sequence joins TRBV2 and TRBJ2-1, with D unclear. CDR3 length: 13 amino acids. The V and J ends lost 5 bases and 4 bases respectively, with 9 bases between them. Per the germline V gene, CDR1 is SNHLY and CDR2 is FYNNEI.

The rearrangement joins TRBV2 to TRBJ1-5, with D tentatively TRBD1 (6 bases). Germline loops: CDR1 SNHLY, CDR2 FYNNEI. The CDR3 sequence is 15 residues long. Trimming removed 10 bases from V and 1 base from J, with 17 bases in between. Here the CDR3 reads CATSVGHPSNQPQHF. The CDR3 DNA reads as TGTGCCACCTCCGTGGGACACCCCAGCAATCAGCCCCAGCATTTT.

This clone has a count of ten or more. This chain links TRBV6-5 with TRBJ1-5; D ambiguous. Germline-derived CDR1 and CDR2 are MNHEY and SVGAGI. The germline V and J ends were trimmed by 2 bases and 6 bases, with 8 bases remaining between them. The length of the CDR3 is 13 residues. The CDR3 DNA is TGTGCCAGCAGTTACCAGAGGGCTCAGCCCCAGCATTTT. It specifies CASSYQRAQPQHF.

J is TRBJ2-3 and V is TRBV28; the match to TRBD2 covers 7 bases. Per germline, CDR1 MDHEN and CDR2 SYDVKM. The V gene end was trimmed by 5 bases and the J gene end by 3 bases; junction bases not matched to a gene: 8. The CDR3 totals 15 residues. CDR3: CASSPSLGGTDTQYF. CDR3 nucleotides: TGTGCCAGCAGTCCCTCGTTGGGGGGGACAGATACGCAGTATTTT.

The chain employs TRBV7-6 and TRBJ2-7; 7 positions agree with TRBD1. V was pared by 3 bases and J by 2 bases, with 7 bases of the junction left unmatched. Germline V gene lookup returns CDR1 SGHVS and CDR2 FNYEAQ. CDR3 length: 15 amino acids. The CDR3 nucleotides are TGTGCCAGCAGCTTTAGACAGGGACAAACCTACGAGCAGTACTTC. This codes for CASSFRQGQTYEQYF.

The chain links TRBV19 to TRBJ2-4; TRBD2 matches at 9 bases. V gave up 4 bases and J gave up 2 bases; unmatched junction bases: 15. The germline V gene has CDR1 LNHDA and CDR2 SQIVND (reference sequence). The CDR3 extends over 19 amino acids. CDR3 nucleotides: TGTGCCAGTAGTAACCCACTTACTAGCGGGTGGGGGACCAAAAACATTCAGTACTTC. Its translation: CASSNPLTSGWGTKNIQYF.

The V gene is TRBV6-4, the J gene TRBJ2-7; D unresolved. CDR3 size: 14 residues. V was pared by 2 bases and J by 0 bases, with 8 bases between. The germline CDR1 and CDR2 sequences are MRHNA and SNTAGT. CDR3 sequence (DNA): TGTGCCAGCAGTGACCTAACAGTCTCCTACGAGCAGTACTTC. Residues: CASSDLTVSYEQYF.

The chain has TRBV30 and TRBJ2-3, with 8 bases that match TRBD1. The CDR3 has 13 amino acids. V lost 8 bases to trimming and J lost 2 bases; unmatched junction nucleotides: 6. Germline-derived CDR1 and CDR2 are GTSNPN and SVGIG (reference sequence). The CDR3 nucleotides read TGTGCCCATAGACAGGGGTACACAGATACGCAGTATTTT. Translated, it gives CAHRQGYTDTQYF.

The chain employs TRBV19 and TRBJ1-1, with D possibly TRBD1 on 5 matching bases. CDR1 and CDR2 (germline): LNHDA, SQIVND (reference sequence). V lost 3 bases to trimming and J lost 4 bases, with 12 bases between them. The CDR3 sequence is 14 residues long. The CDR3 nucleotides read TGTGCCAGTAGTATGGGGGAGGCGGTCACTGAAGCTTTCTTT. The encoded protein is CASSMGEAVTEAFF.

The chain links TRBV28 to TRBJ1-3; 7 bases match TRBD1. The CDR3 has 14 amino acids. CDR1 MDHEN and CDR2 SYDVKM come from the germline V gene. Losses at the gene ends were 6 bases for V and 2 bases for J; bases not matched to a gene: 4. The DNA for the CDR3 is TGTGCCAGCAGGCCAGGGGGAGCTGGAAACACCATATATTTT. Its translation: CASRPGGAGNTIYF.

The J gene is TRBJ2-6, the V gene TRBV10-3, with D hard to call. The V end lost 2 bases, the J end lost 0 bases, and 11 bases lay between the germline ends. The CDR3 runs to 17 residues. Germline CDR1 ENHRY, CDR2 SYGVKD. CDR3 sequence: CAISEKGPSSGANVLTF. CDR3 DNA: TGTGCCATCAGTGAGAAAGGTCCCTCCTCTGGGGCCAACGTCCTGACTTTC.

CDR3 bases: TGTGCCACTCGGGGCGGGAGAACAGATACGCAGTATTTT. Translated, it gives CATRGGRTDTQYF. The chain carries TRBV28 and TRBJ2-3; 7 bases are a match to TRBD2. The CDR3 consists of 13 residues. V shed 10 bases, J shed 3 bases, and the junction held 7 bases outside the gene matches. Germline loops: CDR1 MDHEN, CDR2 SYDVKM.

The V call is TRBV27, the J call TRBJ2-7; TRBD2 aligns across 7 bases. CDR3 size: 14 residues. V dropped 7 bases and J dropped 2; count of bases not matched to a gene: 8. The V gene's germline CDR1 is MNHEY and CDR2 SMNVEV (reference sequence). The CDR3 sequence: CASKISGYAYEQYF. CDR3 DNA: TGTGCCAGCAAGATTAGCGGGTACGCCTACGAGCAGTACTTC.

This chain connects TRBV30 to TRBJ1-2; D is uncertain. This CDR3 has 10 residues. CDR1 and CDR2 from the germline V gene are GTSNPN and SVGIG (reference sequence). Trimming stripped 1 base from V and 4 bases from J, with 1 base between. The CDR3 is CAWSGYGYTF. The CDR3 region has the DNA TGTGCCTGGAGTGGCTATGGCTACACCTTC.